This TCR beta chain derives from a study of blood T cell repertoires in COVID-19. Study details: Some COVID-19 samples were acute and others convalescent; all came from the United States, Italy and Spain. Sources were T cells, B-cell-depleted T cells, or PBMCs; the material itself was cDNA or gDNA.

Per germline, CDR1 SGHAT and CDR2 FQNNGV. The CDR3 is 15 residues long. The V and J ends lost 5 bases and 4 bases, in that order; junction bases with no gene match: 6. Ages ranged from about 18 to 100 years, with residence in more than 20 US areas. Original methodology: Cell counts per sample came from amplifying reference gene primers. Sequencing used immunoSEQ multiplex PCR; TCRdb keeps in-frame clones, though not all of them. That table is the source of V, J and clone size, and D and trimming were worked out from the DNA. The sample carries about 180,000 clones, roughly nine tenths recorded once. The receptor was derived from a human donor with acute COVID-19. The donor label of this sample is uncertain. The chain recombines TRBV11-2 with TRBJ2-3; 10 nucleotides agree with TRBD2. The sequencing input was PBMCs or T cells enriched from blood (not recorded which). The CDR3 DNA is TGTGCCAGCAGCCCGGGGCTAGCGGGGGCAGATACGCAGTATTTT. Protein product: CASSPGLAGADTQYF.